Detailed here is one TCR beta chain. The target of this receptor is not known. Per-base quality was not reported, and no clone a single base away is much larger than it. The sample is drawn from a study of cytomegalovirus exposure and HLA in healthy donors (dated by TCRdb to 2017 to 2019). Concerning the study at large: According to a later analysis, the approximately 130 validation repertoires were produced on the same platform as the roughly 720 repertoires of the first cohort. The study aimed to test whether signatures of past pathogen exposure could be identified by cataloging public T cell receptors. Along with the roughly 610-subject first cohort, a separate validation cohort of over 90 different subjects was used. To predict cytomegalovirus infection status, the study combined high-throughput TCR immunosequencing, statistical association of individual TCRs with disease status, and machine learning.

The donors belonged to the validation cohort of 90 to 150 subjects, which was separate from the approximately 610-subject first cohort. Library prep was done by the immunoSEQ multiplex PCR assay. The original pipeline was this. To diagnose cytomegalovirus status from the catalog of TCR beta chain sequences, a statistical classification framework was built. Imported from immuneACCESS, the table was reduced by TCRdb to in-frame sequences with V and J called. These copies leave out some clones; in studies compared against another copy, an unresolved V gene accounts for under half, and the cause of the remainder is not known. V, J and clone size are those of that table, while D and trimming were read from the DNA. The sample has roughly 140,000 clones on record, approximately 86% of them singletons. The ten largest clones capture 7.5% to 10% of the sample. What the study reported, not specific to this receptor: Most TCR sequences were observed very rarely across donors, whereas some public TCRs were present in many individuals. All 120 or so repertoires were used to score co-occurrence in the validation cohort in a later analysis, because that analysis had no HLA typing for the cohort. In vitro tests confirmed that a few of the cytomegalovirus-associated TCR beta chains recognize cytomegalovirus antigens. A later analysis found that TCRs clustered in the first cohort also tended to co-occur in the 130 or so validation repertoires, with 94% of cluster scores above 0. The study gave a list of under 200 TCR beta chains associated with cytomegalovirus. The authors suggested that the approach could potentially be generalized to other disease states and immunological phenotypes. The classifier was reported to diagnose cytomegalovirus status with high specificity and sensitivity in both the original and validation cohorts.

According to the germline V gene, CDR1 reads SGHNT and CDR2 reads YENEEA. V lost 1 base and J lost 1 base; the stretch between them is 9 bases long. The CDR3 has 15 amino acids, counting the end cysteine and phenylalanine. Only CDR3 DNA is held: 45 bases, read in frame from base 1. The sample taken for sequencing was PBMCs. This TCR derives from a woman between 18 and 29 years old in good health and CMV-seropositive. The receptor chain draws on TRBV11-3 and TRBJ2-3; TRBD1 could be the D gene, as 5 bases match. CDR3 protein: CASSLGGPGTDTQYF. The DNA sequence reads TGTGCCAGCAGCTTAGGGGGCCCCGGCACAGATACGCAGTATTTT.